Below, 19 T cell receptor beta chains from the same sample are listed, as sequenced in a study of neurological immune-mediated disorders. TCRdb itself ran the 5' RACE reads through MiXCR, one entry per CDR3 protein. The sample lists roughly 76,000 distinct CDR3 sequences, roughly 14% occurring once. Source material: PBMCs. These receptors were collected from a woman aged 45-59 years in good health.

This clonotype was recorded at least ten times. The gene calls are TRBV10-3 and TRBJ1-5; 8 bases align to TRBD1. Germline V gene lookup returns CDR1 ENHRY and CDR2 SYGVKD. V shed 7 bases and J 10 bases; nucleotides not matched to a gene: 9. The CDR3 totals 13 residues. The CDR3: CAITPDREEPQHF. The DNA of the CDR3 is TGTGCCATCACCCCGGACAGGGAAGAACCCCAGCATTTT.

The rearrangement uses TRBV9 and TRBJ2-2; D may be TRBD2 (6 bases). There are 14 residues in the CDR3. V shed 4 bases and J shed 7 bases, with 14 bases lying between them. Germline CDR1 SGDLS, CDR2 YYNGEE. CDR3 DNA sequence: TGTGCCAGCAGCCTGAAGGTGGGGGGCGGGGAGCTGTTTTTT. Its translation: CASSLKVGGGELFF.

This sequence joins TRBV29-1 and TRBJ1-2; D call uncertain. Trimming removed 6 bases from V and 5 bases from J, with 16 bases in between. The germline V gene encodes CDR1 SQVTM and CDR2 ANQGSEA. CDR3 length equals 13 residues. The CDR3 region is CSVTMGSGYGYTF. In DNA, the CDR3 is TGCAGCGTCACCATGGGATCCGGATATGGCTACACCTTC.

The sample holds many counts of this clonotype. The gene calls are TRBV15 and TRBJ1-2; D remains unclear. Germline V CDR1 and CDR2: LNHNV, YYDKDF (reference sequence). The CDR3 is made up of 13 amino acids. The ends were cut back, 0 bases at V and 2 bases at J, with 4 bases in the middle. CDR3 loop: CATSRDLNYGYTF. In DNA, the CDR3 is TGTGCCACCAGCAGAGATCTAAACTATGGCTACACCTTC.

In its sample, this clonotype was seen many times. This chain uses TRBV28 with TRBJ2-7; D possibly matches TRBD1 or TRBD2 (5 bases each). This CDR3 comprises 13 residues. CDR1 is MDHEN and CDR2 is SYDVKM in the germline V gene. Trimming pared 5 bases from V and 3 bases from J, leaving 11 bases between. Here the CDR3 DNA reads TGTGCCAGCAGTGGGGGTGGAATCTACGAGCAGTACTTC. Amino acids: CASSGGGIYEQYF.

Many counts were recorded for this clonotype. The chain employs TRBV7-2 and TRBJ1-1, with unresolved D. CDR1 is SGHTA and CDR2 is FQGNSA in the germline V gene. The V end was cut by 5 bases, the J end by 1 base, with 11 bases between. The CDR3 contains 14 residues. The CDR3 protein is CASSRGRRNTEAFF. The CDR3 DNA reads TGTGCCAGCAGCCGGGGTCGAAGGAACACTGAAGCTTTCTTT. Complete variable domain (other parts from reference TRBV7-2 and TRBJ1-1): GAGVSQSPSNKVTEKGKDVELRCDPISGHTALYWYRQSLGQGLEFLIYFQGNSAPDKSGLPSDRFSAERTGGSVSTLTIQRTQQEDSAVYLCASSRGRRNTEAFFGQGTRLTVV.

At least ten counts were recorded for this clonotype. CDR3 residues: CASSLGTGNQPQHF. The CDR3 DNA reads TGTGCCAGCAGCTTGGGAACTGGGAATCAGCCCCAGCATTTT. The chain employs TRBV5-6 and TRBJ1-5; unclear D gene. CDR1 and CDR2 from the germline V gene are SGHDT and YYEEEE. V was trimmed by 0 bases and J by 4 bases, leaving 8 bases between them. The CDR3 spans 14 residues.

Concerning this clonotype: This sequence may be a read error, since a much larger clone differs from it by one base. This rearrangement joins TRBV11-2 to TRBJ1-1; D not certain. The CDR3 consists of 13 residues. Germline CDR1 SGHAT, CDR2 FQNNGV. Trimming took off 10 bases at V and 4 bases at J, with 16 bases between the two ends. In DNA form, the CDR3 reads TGTGCCATCCTCAAGGACCGCTTCACTGAAGCTTTCTTT. This gives the protein CAILKDRFTEAFF.

This clonotype was recorded at least ten times. The genes are TRBV29-1 and TRBJ2-5; D is undetermined. The ends were cut back, 0 bases at V and 5 bases at J, with 10 bases in the middle. In germline, CDR1 is SQVTM, CDR2 ANQGSEA. The CDR3 runs to 13 residues. CDR3 in amino acids: CSVEDGAWETQYF. DNA of the CDR3: TGCAGCGTTGAAGATGGTGCCTGGGAGACCCAGTACTTC.

This chain joins TRBV11-2 and TRBJ2-3, with 8 positions matching TRBD1. J was trimmed by 3 bases and V by 6 bases; bases with no gene match: 5. CDR1 is SGHAT, CDR2 FQNNGV, per germline. The CDR3 spans 14 residues. CDR3 bases: TGTGCCAGCAGACTTGGGACAGGTACAGATACGCAGTATTTT. Amino acid sequence: CASRLGTGTDTQYF.

Many counts were recorded for this clonotype. This chain joins TRBV20-1 and TRBJ1-4, with 12 bases fitting TRBD1. V was clipped by 2 bases and J by 8 bases; unmatched bases: 6. CDR1 DFQATT and CDR2 SNEGSKA come from the germline V gene (reference sequence). This CDR3 is built from 15 residues. The CDR3 DNA reads TGCAGTGCTAGATCAGGGACAGGGGGCAGCGAAAAACTGTTTTTT. This gives the protein CSARSGTGGSEKLFF.

In regard to this clonotype: A read error may explain this, as a much larger clone is one base away. The genes are TRBV20-1 and TRBJ2-7, with D uncertain. Per germline, CDR1 DFQATT and CDR2 SNEGSKA (reference sequence). The V end was cut by 7 bases, the J end by 5 bases, with 18 bases between. The CDR3 has 13 residues. The CDR3 protein is CSVADPFGNEQYF. CDR3 bases: TGCAGTGTCGCGGACCCATTTGGAAACGAGCAGTACTTC.

V usage is TRBV5-1 and J usage is TRBJ1-3; possibly TRBD1 for D (5 bases). This CDR3 comprises 17 residues. In germline, CDR1 is SGHRS, CDR2 YFSETQ. V lost 0 bases and J lost 0, with 13 bases in between. CDR3 DNA: TGCGCCAGCAGCTTGGAGGCAGGGAGAGTCTCTGGAAACACCATATATTTT. It codes for CASSLEAGRVSGNTIYF.

In this sample, this clonotype turned up many times. This chain connects TRBV12-3 or TRBV12-4 to TRBJ2-6; 10 bases agree with TRBD1. CDR3 length: 16 residues. The V gene end was trimmed by 3 bases and the J gene end by 4 bases; junction bases not matched to a gene: 3. The CDR3 loop reads CASSFDRGPGANVLTF. CDR3 nucleotide sequence: TGTGCCAGCAGTTTTGACAGGGGGCCCGGGGCCAACGTCCTGACTTTC.

This clonotype was picked up many times. The CDR3 protein is CASSLQGYTEAFF. CDR3 DNA: TGTGCCAGCAGTTTACAGGGTTACACTGAAGCTTTCTTT. The rearrangement links TRBV12-3 or TRBV12-4 to TRBJ1-1; D is perhaps TRBD1 (5 bases). The V and J ends lost 2 bases and 3 bases respectively, with 7 bases between them. The CDR3 runs to 13 residues.

The CDR3 loop is CASSFYTTGELFF. The CDR3 nucleotides read TGTGCCAGCAGCTTCTACACCACCGGGGAGCTGTTTTTT. This chain joins TRBV5-5 and TRBJ2-2; unclear D gene. Deletions cut 2 bases from V and 4 bases from J, with 6 bases between. The CDR3 consists of 13 residues. Germline V gene sequence: CDR1 SGHKS, CDR2 YYEKEE (reference sequence).

Ten or more counts support this clonotype. V usage is TRBV20-1 and J usage is TRBJ2-5; 9 bases fit TRBD1. Germline CDR1 reads DFQATT; CDR2 reads SNEGSKA (reference sequence). V gave up 3 bases and J gave up 5 bases; unmatched junction bases: 4. The CDR3 is 13 residues long. In nucleotides, the CDR3 is TGCAGTGCTAGGGACAGGGGAGGGGAGACCCAGTACTTC. Translating gives CSARDRGGETQYF.

This clonotype was counted ten times or more. The chain has TRBV5-1 and TRBJ2-1; unclear D gene. Germline CDR1 and CDR2: SGHRS and YFSETQ. Trimming cost V 0 bases and J 8 bases, with 9 bases left between them. The CDR3 loop spans 13 amino acids. The CDR3 DNA reads as TGCGCCAGCAGCTTGGGGCCCGGCGATGAGCAGTTCTTC. This sequence encodes CASSLGPGDEQFF.

This clonotype appeared many times. CDR3 bases: TGTGCCAGCAGTAGACAGGGAAGCTCCTACAATGAGCAGTTCTTC. Translated: CASSRQGSSYNEQFF. The rearrangement joins TRBV6-5 to TRBJ2-1; 7 nucleotides line up with TRBD1. V lost 5 bases and J lost 0; bases outside the gene matches: 4. The CDR3 is 15 residues long. From germline, CDR1 is MNHEY and CDR2 SVGAGI.